The rows below give T cell receptor beta chains drawn from one sample of a study of T cell responses to AZD1222 COVID-19 vaccine. Here immunoSEQ multiplex PCR was the method, and the copy in TCRdb shows in-frame clones only, minus some. The table shows roughly 120,000 clones, with about 88% occurring only once. The material sequenced was peripheral blood, taken on day 0 of AZD1222 vaccination. These receptors all stem from an adult in good health. Each CDR3 is given with its conserved first and last residue.

cdr3_length,j_call,v_call,cdr3_aa
15,TRBJ1-1,TRBV5-4,CASSPEGGVNTEAFF
17,TRBJ1-5,TRBV6-2/TRBV6-3,CASSYSKGLGGNQPQHF
15,TRBJ1-2,TRBV6-5,CASSSSGTPNYGYTF
16,TRBJ1-1,TRBV7-9,CASSLVRDRRNTEAFF
15,TRBJ2-3,TRBV4-2,CASSLRRDGADTQYF
13,TRBJ1-2,TRBV28,CATLFSASYGYTF
11,TRBJ1-2,TRBV2,CARRQGYGYTF
14,TRBJ1-5,TRBV7-2,CASSHGQINQPQHF
13,TRBJ1-1,TRBV6-1,CASSEAQQGEAFF
14,TRBJ2-7,TRBV4-2,CASSPPGTAYEQYF
15,TRBJ1-1,TRBV19,CASSIGAAQNTEAFF
13,TRBJ1-1,TRBV7-9,CASSFGTGAEAFF
18,TRBJ2-2,TRBV9,CASSVELLRGANTGELFF
19,TRBJ1-1,TRBV3-1/TRBV3-2,CASSPPRAWLGGANTEAFF
14,TRBJ2-3,TRBV9,CASSVGRVTDTQYF
15,TRBJ2-1,TRBV27,CATSVAAALHNEQFF
15,TRBJ2-7,TRBV9,CASSVGGQGLNEQYF
14,TRBJ1-1,TRBV7-2,CASSPRAGGPEAFF
16,TRBJ2-7,TRBV4-2,CASSPPGRRHSYEQYF
16,TRBJ1-1,TRBV28,CASSLAGGAISTEAFF
11,TRBJ2-1,TRBV2,CASGGANEQFF
15,TRBJ2-2,TRBV11-2,CASSLGGTYTGELFF
15,TRBJ1-6,TRBV7-6,CASSLGTGAESPLHF
14,TRBJ2-1,TRBV14,CASSRGNSYNEQFF
14,TRBJ2-3,TRBV9,CASSPTGRTDTQYF
14,TRBJ1-2,TRBV19,CASSQDDSNYGYTF
17,TRBJ2-5,TRBV7-8,CASSLRGQVTKRETQYF
14,TRBJ2-1,TRBV10-3,CASKGLAENNEQFF
17,TRBJ1-1,TRBV7-9,CASSSRATGTRSTEAFF
16,TRBJ1-2,TRBV4-2,CASSQDVQGAEGGYTF
14,TRBJ1-5,TRBV20-1,CSASPLTVNQPQHF
16,TRBJ1-3,TRBV2,CASSGGSGGGGNTIYF
13,TRBJ2-7,TRBV2,CARQTENSYEQYF
11,TRBJ1-1,TRBV6-5,CASREAGGAFF